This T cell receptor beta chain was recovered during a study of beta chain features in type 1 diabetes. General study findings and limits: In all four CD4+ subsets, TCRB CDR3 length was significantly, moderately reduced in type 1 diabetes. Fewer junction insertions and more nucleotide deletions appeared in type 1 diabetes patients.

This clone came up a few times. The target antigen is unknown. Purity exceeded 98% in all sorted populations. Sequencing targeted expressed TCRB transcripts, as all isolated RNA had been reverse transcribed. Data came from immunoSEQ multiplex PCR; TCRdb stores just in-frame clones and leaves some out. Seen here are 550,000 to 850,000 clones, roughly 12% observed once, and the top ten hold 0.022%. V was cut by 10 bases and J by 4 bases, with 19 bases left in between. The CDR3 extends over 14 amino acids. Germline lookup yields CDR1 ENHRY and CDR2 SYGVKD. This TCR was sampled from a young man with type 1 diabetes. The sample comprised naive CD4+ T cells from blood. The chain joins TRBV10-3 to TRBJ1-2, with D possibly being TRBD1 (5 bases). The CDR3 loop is CASSAAEGIYGYTF. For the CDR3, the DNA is TGTGCCAGCAGCGCCGCGGAGGGGATCTATGGCTACACCTTC.